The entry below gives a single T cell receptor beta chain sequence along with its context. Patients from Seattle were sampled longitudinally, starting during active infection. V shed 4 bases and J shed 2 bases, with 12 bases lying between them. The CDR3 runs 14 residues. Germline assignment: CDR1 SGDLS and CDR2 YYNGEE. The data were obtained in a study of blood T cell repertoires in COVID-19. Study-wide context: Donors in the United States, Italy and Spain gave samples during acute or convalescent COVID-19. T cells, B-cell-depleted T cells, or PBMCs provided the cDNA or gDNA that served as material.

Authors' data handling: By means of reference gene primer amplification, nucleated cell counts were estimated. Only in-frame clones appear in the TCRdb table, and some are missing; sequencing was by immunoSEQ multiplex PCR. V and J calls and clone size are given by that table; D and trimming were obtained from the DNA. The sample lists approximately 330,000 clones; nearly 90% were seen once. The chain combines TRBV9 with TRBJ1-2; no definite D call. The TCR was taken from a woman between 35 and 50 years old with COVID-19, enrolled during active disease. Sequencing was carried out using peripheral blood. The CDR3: CASSPRRGNYGYTF. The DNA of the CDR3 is TGTGCCAGCAGCCCCCGACGGGGAAACTATGGCTACACCTTC.